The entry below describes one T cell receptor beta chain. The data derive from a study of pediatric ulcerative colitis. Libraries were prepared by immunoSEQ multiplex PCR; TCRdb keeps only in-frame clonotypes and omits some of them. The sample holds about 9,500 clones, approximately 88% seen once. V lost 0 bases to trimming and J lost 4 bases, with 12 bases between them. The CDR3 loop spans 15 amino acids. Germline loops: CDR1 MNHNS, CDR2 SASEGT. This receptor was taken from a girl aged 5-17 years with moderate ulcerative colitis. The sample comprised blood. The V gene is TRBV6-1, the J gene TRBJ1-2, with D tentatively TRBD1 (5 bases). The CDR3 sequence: CASSEAPTESYGYTF. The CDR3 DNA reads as TGTGCCAGCAGTGAAGCTCCGACAGAGTCCTATGGCTACACCTTC.